Ten or more counts support the clone carrying this T cell receptor (beta chain). Its specificity is unknown. Between the trimmed V and J ends, which lost 6 bases and 2 bases, there was a span of 10 bases. Germline V gene sequence: CDR1 SNHLY, CDR2 FYNNEI. CDR3 length: 13 amino acids. This entry comes from a study of spatial heterogeneity in lung cancer. Time point: sample taken at primary tumor resection. Samples were obtained from about 75 donors, all untreated early-stage non-small cell lung cancer patients. Study results and caveats: For expanded intratumoral alpha and beta TCRs, counts tracked tumor mutation counts.

MiXCR was run by TCRdb on the 5' RACE reads, yielding one entry per CDR3 protein. The table includes about 5,100 distinct CDR3 sequences, about 8.4% detected once. The chain is built from TRBV2 and TRBJ2-5; possible D gene TRBD1, 6 bases. This TCR was recovered from a female donor with early-stage non-small cell lung cancer. Material: lung tumor tissue, obtained at surgery. The CDR3 here is CASSGDTQETQYF. CDR3 bases: TGTGCCAGCAGCGGGGACACTCAAGAGACCCAGTACTTC.